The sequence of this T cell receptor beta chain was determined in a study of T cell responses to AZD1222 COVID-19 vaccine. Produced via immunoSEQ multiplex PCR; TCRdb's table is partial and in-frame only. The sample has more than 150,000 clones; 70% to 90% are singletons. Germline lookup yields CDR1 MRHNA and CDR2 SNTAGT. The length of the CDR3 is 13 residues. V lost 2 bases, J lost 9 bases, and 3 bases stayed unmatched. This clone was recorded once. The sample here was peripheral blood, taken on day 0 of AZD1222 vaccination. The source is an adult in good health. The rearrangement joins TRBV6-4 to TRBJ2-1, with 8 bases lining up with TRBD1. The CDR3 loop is CASSDAGGGEQFF. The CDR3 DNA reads TGTGCCAGCAGTGACGCAGGGGGCGGTGAGCAGTTCTTC.